These 27 T cell receptor beta chains originate from one sample sequenced in a study of shared clonotypes between healthy human individuals (TCRdb year 2020). The library came from the immunoSEQ multiplex PCR assay. TCRdb obtained this table from immuneACCESS and retained in-frame rearrangements with V and J assigned. These tables miss some clones; where compared with another copy, unresolved V genes account for less than half of the shortfall, and the remainder is unexplained. The sample table records some 2,100,000 clones; under 97% of these occur just once. Jointly, the top ten make up more than 0.1% of the sample. Sequences were obtained from naive CD4+ T cells sorted from blood. The sample's cell subset or site label, in plain terms: CD45RA+ positively selected. These receptors were obtained from a man aged 18 to 29 in good health.

The genes are TRBV10-3 and TRBJ1-2; TRBD1 aligns across 8 bases. Per germline, CDR1 ENHRY and CDR2 SYGVKD. The CDR3 runs to 12 residues. The V gene end was trimmed by 10 bases and the J gene end by 4 bases; junction bases not matched to a gene: 5. The DNA for the CDR3 is TGTGCCAGCACAACAGGGGGCTATGGCTACACCTTC. It yields the protein CASTTGGYGYTF.

V is TRBV18 and J is TRBJ2-7, with 9 bases lining up with TRBD1. V dropped 4 bases and J dropped 1; count of bases not matched to a gene: 5. The CDR3 is 15 amino acids. Germline V lookup: CDR1 KGHSH, CDR2 LQKENI. CDR3 amino acids: CASSRAGQGSYEQYF. CDR3 coding DNA: TGTGCCAGCTCACGCGCGGGACAGGGATCCTACGAGCAGTACTTC.

The chain joins TRBV5-5 to TRBJ2-5; tentatively, D is TRBD1 or TRBD2 (7 bases each). CDR1 SGHKS and CDR2 YYEKEE come from the germline V gene (reference sequence). This CDR3 has 15 amino acids. The ends were cut back, 3 bases at V and 0 bases at J, with 12 bases in the middle. DNA for the CDR3: TGTGCCAGCAGCTCAGCGGGACAGAACCAAGAGACCCAGTACTTC. Protein sequence: CASSSAGQNQETQYF.

This chain connects TRBV5-1 to TRBJ2-3; 8 bases agree with TRBD2. After removal of 0 bases from V and 6 bases from J, the junction contained 6 bases not matched to a gene. The CDR3 length is 15 residues. Germline values: CDR1 SGHRS, CDR2 YFSETQ. CDR3 region: CASSLDGGRWDTQYF. The CDR3 DNA reads TGCGCCAGCAGCTTGGATGGCGGGAGGTGGGATACGCAGTATTTT.

Concerning this clone itself: The identical CDR3 is also encoded by other nucleotide sequences in the sample. V gene TRBV5-1 combines with J gene TRBJ1-4; D is undetermined. Trimming took off 0 bases at V and 0 bases at J, with 6 bases between the two ends. Per germline, CDR1 SGHRS and CDR2 YFSETQ. The length of the CDR3 is 15 residues. DNA of the CDR3: TGCGCCAGCAGCTTGGGGAGGGCAACTAATGAAAAACTGTTTTTT. As protein: CASSLGRATNEKLFF.

CDR3 amino acids: CASSFGGAPPYEQYF. DNA for the CDR3: TGTGCCAGCAGTTTCGGGGGGGCGCCCCCCTACGAGCAGTACTTC. This rearrangement joins TRBV28 to TRBJ2-7, with 8 nucleotides matching TRBD2. Germline lookup yields CDR1 MDHEN and CDR2 SYDVKM. The CDR3 is 15 amino acids. V lost 3 bases and J lost 2; bases outside the gene matches: 6.

This chain joins TRBV6-6 and TRBJ1-1; perhaps TRBD1 as D (5 bases). Trimming cost V 0 bases and J 0 bases, with 8 bases left between them. Germline V gene lookup returns CDR1 MNHNY and CDR2 SVGAGI (reference sequence). This CDR3 has 15 residues. CDR3: CASSYSRQLNTEAFF. CDR3 coding DNA: TGTGCCAGCAGTTACTCAAGACAGCTGAACACTGAAGCTTTCTTT.

The CDR3, as DNA: TGTGCCAGCGGACAGAGCTCCTACAATGAGCAGTTCTTC. Translating gives CASGQSSYNEQFF. The rearrangement links TRBV7-3 to TRBJ2-1; possible D gene TRBD1, 6 bases. CDR1 and CDR2 from the germline V gene are SGHTA and FQGTGA. This CDR3 has 13 amino acids. Trimming shortened V by 8 bases and J by 0 bases, and 8 bases separated the two germline ends.

The chain couples TRBV7-2 to TRBJ1-6, with D possibly TRBD1 on 5 matching bases. V was pared by 3 bases and J by 9 bases, with 12 bases between. Germline loops: CDR1 SGHTA, CDR2 FQGNSA. This CDR3 contains 14 residues. The chain's CDR3 is CASSLGVSVSPLHF. The CDR3 nucleotides are TGTGCCAGCAGCTTGGGGGTCTCCGTTTCACCCCTCCACTTT.

The genes are TRBV18 and TRBJ2-3, with TRBD2 matching over 13 bases. With V trimmed by 5 bases and J by 7 bases, 3 bases remained unmatched. Germline CDR1 reads KGHSH; CDR2 reads LQKENI. The CDR3 runs 14 residues. CDR3 protein: CASSSTSGRNTQYF. CDR3 nucleotides: TGTGCCAGCTCATCGACTAGCGGGAGGAATACGCAGTATTTT.

This chain uses TRBV6-1 with TRBJ1-2; tentatively, D is TRBD1 (6 bases). With 7 bases removed from V and 2 bases from J, the gap between germline ends came to 11 bases. This CDR3 has 13 amino acids. Germline V CDR1 and CDR2: MNHNS, SASEGT. The DNA of the CDR3 is TGTGCCAGCACTCAGGGGTCAAACTATGGCTACACCTTC. The encoded protein is CASTQGSNYGYTF.

V gene TRBV6-6 combines with J gene TRBJ1-2; 9 bases agree with TRBD1. The ends lost 6 bases at V and 4 bases at J; junction bases unmatched: 9. In germline, CDR1 is MNHNY, CDR2 SVGAGI (reference sequence). The CDR3 is 15 amino acids. The CDR3 spells CASSADPGQGYGYTF. The DNA of the CDR3 is TGTGCCAGCAGCGCGGACCCGGGACAGGGCTATGGCTACACCTTC.

This clone was seen a single time. The chain uses TRBV7-9 and TRBJ2-2; TRBD2 is a possible D gene (6 bases). In germline, CDR1 is SEHNR, CDR2 FQNEAQ (reference sequence). The germline V and J ends were trimmed by 6 bases and 6 bases, with 14 bases remaining between them. The CDR3 runs to 14 residues. The CDR3 protein is CASSLTSSAGELFF. The CDR3 bases are TGTGCCAGCAGTTTAACCTCTAGCGCCGGGGAGCTGTTTTTT.

The V and J genes are TRBV19 and TRBJ1-5, with D tentatively TRBD1 (6 bases). The germline V gene encodes CDR1 LNHDA and CDR2 SQIVND (reference sequence). V was shortened by 1 base and J by 10 bases, with 14 bases between the two germline ends. The CDR3 runs to 14 residues. CDR3 coding DNA: TGTGCCAGTAGTATAGCGAGAAGGGGGGACCCCCAGCATTTT. Translation: CASSIARRGDPQHF.

V is TRBV10-3 and J is TRBJ1-5, with D possibly TRBD1 on 6 matching bases. The CDR3 covers 19 residues. Trimming left V 0 bases short and J 4 bases short, with 22 bases between. Germline V gives CDR1 ENHRY, CDR2 SYGVKD. CDR3 loop: CAISESRSLDRALNQPQHF. In DNA, the CDR3 is TGTGCCATCAGTGAGTCGAGAAGCCTGGACAGAGCCCTTAATCAGCCCCAGCATTTT.

Turning to this clone: Other nucleotide sequences from this sample produce the same CDR3. The rearrangement joins TRBV18 to TRBJ2-3, with D maybe TRBD2 (6 bases). Germline V gives CDR1 KGHSH, CDR2 LQKENI. The V gene lost 4 bases and the J gene lost 6 bases, with 11 bases spanning the gap. The CDR3 runs to 13 residues. CDR3 in DNA: TGTGCCAGCTCACAGACTAGTACCGATACGCAGTATTTT. Amino acids: CASSQTSTDTQYF.

This clone has just a few counts. This chain uses TRBV7-9 with TRBJ1-2; no clear D. This CDR3 has 16 amino acids. Germline lookup yields CDR1 SEHNR and CDR2 FQNEAQ (reference sequence). Deletions cut 1 base from V and 5 bases from J, with 17 bases between. The CDR3 coding sequence is TGTGCCAGCAGCTTAGTAAGCCTGGGATTTAGATATGGCTACACCTTC. Its protein product is CASSLVSLGFRYGYTF.

The CDR3 protein is CASSRGDGSYEQYF. CDR3 nucleotides: TGTGCCAGCAGCCGGGGGGACGGCTCCTACGAGCAGTACTTC. This chain uses TRBV7-3 with TRBJ2-7; 7 bases align to TRBD2. Germline lookup yields CDR1 SGHTA and CDR2 FQGTGA. The ends lost 5 bases at V and 0 bases at J; junction bases unmatched: 4. This CDR3 contains 14 residues.

This clone was observed a single time. V gene TRBV6-5 combines with J gene TRBJ1-1, with 10 bases identical to TRBD1. The germline gives CDR1 MNHEY, CDR2 SVGAGI. V was clipped by 4 bases and J by 2 bases; unmatched bases: 7. CDR3 length: 16 amino acids. The CDR3 reads CASSSRDRGINTEAFF. The CDR3 nucleotides are TGTGCCAGCAGTTCCCGGGACAGGGGTATTAACACTGAAGCTTTCTTT.

J is TRBJ2-1 and V is TRBV4-3; D remains unclear. Germline V gene data show CDR1 as LGHNA and CDR2 as YSLEER. With 3 bases removed from V and 0 bases from J, the gap between germline ends came to 9 bases. CDR3 length: 15 amino acids. The CDR3: CASSQITSSYNEQFF. The CDR3 DNA reads TGCGCCAGCAGCCAGATTACGAGCTCCTACAATGAGCAGTTCTTC.

The rearrangement uses TRBV14 and TRBJ1-4; tentatively, D is TRBD1 (5 bases). The CDR3 runs 16 residues. Trimming left V 1 base short and J 5 bases short, with 14 bases between. In germline, CDR1 is SGHDN, CDR2 FVKESK. The CDR3 coding sequence is TGTGCCAGCAGCCAAGGGATTGCAGGGCCGAATGAAAAACTGTTTTTT. Translating it yields CASSQGIAGPNEKLFF. The entire variable domain, with the rest obtained from reference TRBV14 and TRBJ1-4, is as follows: EAGVTQFPSHSVIEKGQTVTLRCDPISGHDNLYWYRRVMGKEIKFLLHFVKESKQDESGMPNNRFLAERTGGTYSTLKVQPAELEDSGVYFCASSQGIAGPNEKLFFGSGTQLSVL.

DNA of the CDR3: TGTGCCAGCAACCTCCCGGGACCCATCTACGAGCAGTACTTC. Translating gives CASNLPGPIYEQYF. The chain recombines TRBV5-6 with TRBJ2-7; D possibly matches TRBD1 or TRBD2 (5 bases each). Looked up from germline, CDR1 is SGHDT and CDR2 is YYEEEE. V was pared by 6 bases and J by 3 bases, with 16 bases between. This CDR3 is built from 14 residues.

Concerning this clone: The same CDR3 is also encoded by other DNA sequences in this sample. The chain recombines TRBV10-3 with TRBJ1-2; TRBD1 matches 7 bases. The CDR3 is 14 amino acids. Unmatched junction bases numbered 3, after V lost 0 bases and J lost 5 bases. Per the germline V gene, CDR1 is ENHRY and CDR2 is SYGVKD. The CDR3 bases are TGTGCCATCAGTGAGTCTGGGACAGCGTATGGCTACACCTTC. Protein: CAISESGTAYGYTF.

This clone has just a few counts. The chain employs TRBV29-1 and TRBJ2-2; D possibly corresponds to TRBD1 (5 bases). CDR3 length: 12 amino acids. Germline V gives CDR1 SQVTM, CDR2 ANQGSEA. Trimming stripped 7 bases from V and 6 bases from J, with 12 bases between. This chain's CDR3 is CSGIDSPGELFF. The CDR3 DNA is TGCAGCGGTATAGACAGTCCCGGGGAGCTGTTTTTT.

This clone was recorded once. The chain carries TRBV14 and TRBJ2-1; 9 nucleotides align to TRBD2. Looked up from germline, CDR1 is SGHDN and CDR2 is FVKESK. This CDR3 has 16 residues. V shed 3 bases and J 4 bases; nucleotides not matched to a gene: 7. The CDR3 protein is CASSHSLAGGYNEQFF. CDR3 nucleotides: TGTGCCAGCAGCCATTCACTAGCGGGTGGTTACAATGAGCAGTTCTTC.

The chain combines TRBV5-6 with TRBJ1-3; possibly TRBD1 for D (5 bases). V shed 3 bases and J shed 0 bases, with 13 bases lying between them. This CDR3 is built from 16 residues. From germline, CDR1 is SGHDT and CDR2 YYEEEE. In DNA, the CDR3 is TGTGCCAGCAGCTCTGGGACCGGGTTCTCTGGAAACACCATATATTTT. The encoded protein is CASSSGTGFSGNTIYF.

A word on this clone: This specimen includes other DNA sequences encoding the same CDR3. The rearrangement links TRBV28 to TRBJ1-5; maybe TRBD1 (5 bases). Trimming took off 4 bases at V and 0 bases at J, with 10 bases between the two ends. In germline, CDR1 is MDHEN, CDR2 SYDVKM. The CDR3 totals 15 residues. The CDR3 region is CASSSDSYSNQPQHF. As DNA, the CDR3 is TGTGCCAGCAGTTCAGACAGCTATAGCAATCAGCCCCAGCATTTT.